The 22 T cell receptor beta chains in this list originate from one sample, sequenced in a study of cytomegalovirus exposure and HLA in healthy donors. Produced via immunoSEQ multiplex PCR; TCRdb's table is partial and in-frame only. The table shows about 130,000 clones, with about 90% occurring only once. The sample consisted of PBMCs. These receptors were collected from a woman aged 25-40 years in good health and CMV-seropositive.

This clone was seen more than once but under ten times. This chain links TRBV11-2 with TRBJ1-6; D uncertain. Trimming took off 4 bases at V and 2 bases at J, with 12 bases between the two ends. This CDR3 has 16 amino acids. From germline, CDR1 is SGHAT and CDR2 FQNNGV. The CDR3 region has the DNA TGTGCCAGCAGCTCTCAAGCGCGGACCTATAATTCACCCCTCCACTTT. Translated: CASSSQARTYNSPLHF.

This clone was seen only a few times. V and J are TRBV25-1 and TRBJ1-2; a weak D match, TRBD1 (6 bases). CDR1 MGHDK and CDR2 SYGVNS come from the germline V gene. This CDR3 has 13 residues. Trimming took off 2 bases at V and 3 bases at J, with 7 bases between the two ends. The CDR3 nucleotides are TGTGCCAGCAGTGAAGGACAGCACTATGGCTACACCTTC. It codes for CASSEGQHYGYTF.

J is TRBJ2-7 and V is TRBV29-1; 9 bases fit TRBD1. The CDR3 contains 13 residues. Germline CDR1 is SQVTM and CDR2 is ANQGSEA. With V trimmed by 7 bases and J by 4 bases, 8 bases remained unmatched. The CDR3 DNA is TGCAGCGCCTCCGGGACAGGGTTATACGAGCAGTACTTC. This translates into CSASGTGLYEQYF.

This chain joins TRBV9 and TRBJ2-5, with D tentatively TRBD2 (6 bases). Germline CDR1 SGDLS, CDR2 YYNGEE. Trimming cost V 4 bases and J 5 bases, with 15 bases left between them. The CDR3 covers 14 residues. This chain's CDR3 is CASSLLGTEETQYF. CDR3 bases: TGTGCCAGCAGCCTTCTAGGGACTGAGGAGACCCAGTACTTC.

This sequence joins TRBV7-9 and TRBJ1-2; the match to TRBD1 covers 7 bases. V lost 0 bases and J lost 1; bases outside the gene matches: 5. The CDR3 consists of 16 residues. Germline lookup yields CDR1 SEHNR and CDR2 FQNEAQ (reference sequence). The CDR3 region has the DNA TGTGCCAGCAGCTTAGCGCTACAGGGGAGTAACTATGGCTACACCTTC. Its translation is CASSLALQGSNYGYTF.

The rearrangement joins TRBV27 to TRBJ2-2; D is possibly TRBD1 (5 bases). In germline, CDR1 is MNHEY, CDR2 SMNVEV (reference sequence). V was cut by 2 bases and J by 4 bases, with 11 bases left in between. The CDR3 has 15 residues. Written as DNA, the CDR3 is TGTGCCAGCAGTTTAAGGGCAGGGCCCACCGGGGAGCTGTTTTTT. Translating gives CASSLRAGPTGELFF.

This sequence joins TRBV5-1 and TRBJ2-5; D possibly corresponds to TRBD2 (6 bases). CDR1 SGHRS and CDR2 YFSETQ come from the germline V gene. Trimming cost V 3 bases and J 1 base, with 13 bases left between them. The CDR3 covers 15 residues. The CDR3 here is CASSSQAGPQETQYF. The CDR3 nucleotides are TGCGCCAGCAGCTCCCAAGCGGGCCCCCAAGAGACCCAGTACTTC.

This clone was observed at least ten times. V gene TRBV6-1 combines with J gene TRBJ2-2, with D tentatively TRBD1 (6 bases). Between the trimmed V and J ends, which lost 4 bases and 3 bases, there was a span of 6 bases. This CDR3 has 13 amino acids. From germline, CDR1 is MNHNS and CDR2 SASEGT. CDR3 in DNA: TGTGCCAGCAGTGGGACAGACACCGGGGAGCTGTTTTTT. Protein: CASSGTDTGELFF.

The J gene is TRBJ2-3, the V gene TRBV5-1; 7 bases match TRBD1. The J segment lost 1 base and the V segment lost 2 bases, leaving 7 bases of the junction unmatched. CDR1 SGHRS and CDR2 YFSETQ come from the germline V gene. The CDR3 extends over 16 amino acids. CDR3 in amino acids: CASSLTGAPRTDTQYF. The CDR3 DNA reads TGCGCCAGCAGCTTAACAGGGGCTCCCCGCACAGATACGCAGTATTTT.

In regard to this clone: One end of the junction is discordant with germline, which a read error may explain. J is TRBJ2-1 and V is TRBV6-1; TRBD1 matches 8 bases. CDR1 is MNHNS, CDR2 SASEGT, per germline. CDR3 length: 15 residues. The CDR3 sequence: CASNIAGTGYYEQFF. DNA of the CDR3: TGTGCTAGCAATATTGCCGGGACAGGTTACTATGAGCAGTTCTTC.

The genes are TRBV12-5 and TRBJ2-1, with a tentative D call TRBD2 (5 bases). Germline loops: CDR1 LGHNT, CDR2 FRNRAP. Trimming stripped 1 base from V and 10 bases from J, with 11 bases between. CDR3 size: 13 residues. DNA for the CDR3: TGTGCTAGTGGTTTGGCGCGGACTGACGAGCAGTTCTTC. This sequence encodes CASGLARTDEQFF. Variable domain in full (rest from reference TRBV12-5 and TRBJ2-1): DARVTQTPRHKVTEMGQEVTMRCQPILGHNTVFWYRQTMMQGLELLAYFRNRAPLDDSGMPKDRFSAEMPDATLATLKIQPSEPRDSAVYFCASGLARTDEQFFGPGTRLTVL.

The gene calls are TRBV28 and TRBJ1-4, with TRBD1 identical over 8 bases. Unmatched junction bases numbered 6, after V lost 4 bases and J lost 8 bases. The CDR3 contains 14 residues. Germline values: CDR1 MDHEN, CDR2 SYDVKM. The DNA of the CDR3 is TGTGCCAGCAGTTCGCAGGGGGCCAGGGAAAAACTGTTTTTT. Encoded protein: CASSSQGAREKLFF.

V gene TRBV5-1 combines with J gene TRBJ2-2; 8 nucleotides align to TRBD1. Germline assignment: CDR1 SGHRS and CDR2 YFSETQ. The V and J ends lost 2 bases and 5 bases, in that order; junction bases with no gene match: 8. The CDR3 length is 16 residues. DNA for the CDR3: TGCGCCAGCAGCTTAATTCCAGGGGGCTTAACCGGGGAGCTGTTTTTT. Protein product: CASSLIPGGLTGELFF.

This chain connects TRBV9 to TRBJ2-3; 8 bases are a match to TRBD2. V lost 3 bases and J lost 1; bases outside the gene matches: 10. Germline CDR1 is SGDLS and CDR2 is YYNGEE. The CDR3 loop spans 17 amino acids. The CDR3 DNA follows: TGTGCCAGCAGCGGGTCGGGGGGGCAATCTCGCACAGATACGCAGTATTTT. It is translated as CASSGSGGQSRTDTQYF.

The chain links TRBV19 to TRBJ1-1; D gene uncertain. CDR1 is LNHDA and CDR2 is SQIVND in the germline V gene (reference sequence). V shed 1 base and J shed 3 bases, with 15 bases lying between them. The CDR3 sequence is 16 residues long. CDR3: CASSIGALRSYTEAFF. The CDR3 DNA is TGTGCCAGTAGTATAGGAGCCCTTCGGAGTTACACTGAAGCTTTCTTT.

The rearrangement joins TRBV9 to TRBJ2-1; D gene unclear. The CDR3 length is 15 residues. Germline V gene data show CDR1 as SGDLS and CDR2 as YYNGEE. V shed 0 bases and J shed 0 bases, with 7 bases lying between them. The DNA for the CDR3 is TGTGCCAGCAGCGTAGGAAAGAGCTCCTACAATGAGCAGTTCTTC. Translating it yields CASSVGKSSYNEQFF.

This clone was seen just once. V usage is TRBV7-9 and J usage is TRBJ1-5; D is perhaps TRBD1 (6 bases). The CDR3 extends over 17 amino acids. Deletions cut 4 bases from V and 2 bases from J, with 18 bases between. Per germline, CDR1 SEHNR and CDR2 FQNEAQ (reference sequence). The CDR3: CASSSVTGQVGNQPQHF. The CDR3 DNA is TGTGCCAGCAGCTCCGTCACAGGGCAGGTCGGCAATCAGCCCCAGCATTTT.

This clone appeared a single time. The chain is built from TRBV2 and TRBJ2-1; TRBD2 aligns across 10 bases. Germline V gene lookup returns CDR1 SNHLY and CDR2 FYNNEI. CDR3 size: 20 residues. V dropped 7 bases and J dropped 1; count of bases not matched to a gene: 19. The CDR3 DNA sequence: TGTGCCAGCATCCAACGAGGGCTAGCGGGAGTCTCGCGGTCCTACAATGAGCAGTTCTTC. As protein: CASIQRGLAGVSRSYNEQFF.

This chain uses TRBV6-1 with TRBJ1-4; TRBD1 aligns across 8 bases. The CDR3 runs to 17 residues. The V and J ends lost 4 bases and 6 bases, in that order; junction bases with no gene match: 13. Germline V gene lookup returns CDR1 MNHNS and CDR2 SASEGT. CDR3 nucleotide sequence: TGTGCCAGCAGTGGAGATGGACAGGGCAGGGATTATGAAAAACTGTTTTTT. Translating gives CASSGDGQGRDYEKLFF.

CDR3 region: CASSYSNEGVSYGYTF. DNA for the CDR3: TGTGCCAGCAGTTATAGTAACGAGGGAGTTAGCTATGGCTACACCTTC. The chain joins TRBV6-6 to TRBJ1-2; D remains unclear. Germline CDR1 MNHNY, CDR2 SVGAGI (reference sequence). The CDR3 length is 16 residues. V was cut by 3 bases and J by 4 bases, with 18 bases left in between.

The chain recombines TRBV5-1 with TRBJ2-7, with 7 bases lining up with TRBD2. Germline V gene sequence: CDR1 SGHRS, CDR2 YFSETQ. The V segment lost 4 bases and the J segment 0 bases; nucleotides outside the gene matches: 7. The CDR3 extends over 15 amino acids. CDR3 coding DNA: TGCGCCAGCAGCCCAACTAGCGCACCCTCCTACGAGCAGTACTTC. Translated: CASSPTSAPSYEQYF.

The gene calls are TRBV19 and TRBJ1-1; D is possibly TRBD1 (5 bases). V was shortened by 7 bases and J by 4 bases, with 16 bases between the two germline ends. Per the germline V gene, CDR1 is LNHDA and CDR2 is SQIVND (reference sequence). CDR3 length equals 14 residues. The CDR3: CASTPGQSFTEAFF. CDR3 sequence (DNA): TGTGCCAGTACCCCAGGACAAAGTTTCACTGAAGCTTTCTTT.